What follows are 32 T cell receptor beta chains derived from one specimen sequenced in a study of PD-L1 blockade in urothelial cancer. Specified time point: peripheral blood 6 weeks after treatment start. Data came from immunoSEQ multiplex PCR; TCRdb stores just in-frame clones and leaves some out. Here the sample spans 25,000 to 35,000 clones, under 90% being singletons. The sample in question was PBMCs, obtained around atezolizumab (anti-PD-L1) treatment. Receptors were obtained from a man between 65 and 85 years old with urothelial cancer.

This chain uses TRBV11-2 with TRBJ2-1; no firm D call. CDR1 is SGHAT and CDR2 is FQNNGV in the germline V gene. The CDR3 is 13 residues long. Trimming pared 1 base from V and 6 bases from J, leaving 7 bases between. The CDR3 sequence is CASSLGHPNEQFF. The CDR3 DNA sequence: TGTGCCAGCAGCTTAGGACATCCCAATGAGCAGTTCTTC.

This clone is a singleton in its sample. The CDR3 sequence is CASSYRQNNSPLHF. The DNA for the CDR3 is TGTGCCAGCAGTTATAGACAGAATAATTCACCCCTCCACTTT. V usage is TRBV6-5 and J usage is TRBJ1-6; D possibly corresponds to TRBD1 (5 bases). Per the germline V gene, CDR1 is MNHEY and CDR2 is SVGAGI. V gave up 3 bases and J gave up 5 bases, with 8 bases separating them. This CDR3 is 14 amino acids long.

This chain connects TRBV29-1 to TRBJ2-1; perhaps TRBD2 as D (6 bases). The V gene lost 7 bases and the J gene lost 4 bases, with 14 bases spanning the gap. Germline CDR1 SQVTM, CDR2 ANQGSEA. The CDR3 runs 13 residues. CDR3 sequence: CSATPGAYNEQFF. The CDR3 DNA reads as TGCAGCGCTACGCCGGGAGCATACAATGAGCAGTTCTTC.

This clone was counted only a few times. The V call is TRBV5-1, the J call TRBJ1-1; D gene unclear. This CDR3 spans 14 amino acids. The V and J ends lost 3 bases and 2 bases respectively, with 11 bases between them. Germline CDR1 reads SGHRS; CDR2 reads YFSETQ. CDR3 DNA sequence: TGCGCCAGCAGCTCCACGGTACGAAACACTGAAGCTTTCTTT. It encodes CASSSTVRNTEAFF.

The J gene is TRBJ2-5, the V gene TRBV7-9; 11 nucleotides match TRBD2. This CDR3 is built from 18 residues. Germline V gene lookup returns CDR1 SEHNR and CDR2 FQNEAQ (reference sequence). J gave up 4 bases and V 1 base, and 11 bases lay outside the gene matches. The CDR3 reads CASSLVSGGLAGGETQYF. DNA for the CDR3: TGTGCCAGCAGCTTAGTTTCAGGCGGGCTAGCGGGAGGAGAGACCCAGTACTTC.

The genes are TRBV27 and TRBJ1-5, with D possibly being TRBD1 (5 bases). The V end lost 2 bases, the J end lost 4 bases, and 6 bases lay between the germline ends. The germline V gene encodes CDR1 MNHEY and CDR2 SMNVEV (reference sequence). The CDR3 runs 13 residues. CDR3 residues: CASSLDRNQPQHF. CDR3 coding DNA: TGTGCCAGCAGTTTAGACAGAAATCAGCCCCAGCATTTT.

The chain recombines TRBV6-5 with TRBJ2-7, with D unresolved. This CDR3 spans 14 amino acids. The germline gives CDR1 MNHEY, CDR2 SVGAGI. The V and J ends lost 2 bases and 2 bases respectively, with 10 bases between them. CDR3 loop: CASSYRASTYEQYF. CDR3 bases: TGTGCCAGCAGTTACCGAGCAAGCACCTACGAGCAGTACTTC.

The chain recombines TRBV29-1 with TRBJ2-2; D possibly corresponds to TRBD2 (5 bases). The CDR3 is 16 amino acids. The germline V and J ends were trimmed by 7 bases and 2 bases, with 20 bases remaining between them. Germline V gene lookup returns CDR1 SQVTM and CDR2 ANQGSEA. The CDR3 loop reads CSAGNSIKINTGELFF. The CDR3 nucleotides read TGCAGCGCCGGGAATTCTATCAAAATAAACACCGGGGAGCTGTTTTTT.

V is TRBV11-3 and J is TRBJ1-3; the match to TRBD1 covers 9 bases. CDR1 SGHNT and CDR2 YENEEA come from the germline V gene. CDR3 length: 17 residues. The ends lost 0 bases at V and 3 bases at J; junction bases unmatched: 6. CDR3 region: CASSLDRTGEFGNTIYF. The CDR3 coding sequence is TGTGCCAGCAGCTTAGATCGGACAGGGGAATTTGGAAACACCATATATTTT.

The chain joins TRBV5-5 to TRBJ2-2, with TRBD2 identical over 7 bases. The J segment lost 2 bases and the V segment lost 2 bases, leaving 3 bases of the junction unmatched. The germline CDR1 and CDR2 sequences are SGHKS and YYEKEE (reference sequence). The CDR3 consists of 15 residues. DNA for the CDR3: TGTGCCAGCAGCTTCCTAGCGGTCAACACCGGGGAGCTGTTTTTT. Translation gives CASSFLAVNTGELFF.

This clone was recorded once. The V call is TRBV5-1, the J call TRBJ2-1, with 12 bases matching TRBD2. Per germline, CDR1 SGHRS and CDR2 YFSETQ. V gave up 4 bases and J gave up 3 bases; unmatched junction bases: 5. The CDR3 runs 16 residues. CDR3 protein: CASSAGLAGYYNEQFF. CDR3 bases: TGCGCCAGCAGCGCCGGACTAGCGGGATACTACAATGAGCAGTTCTTC.

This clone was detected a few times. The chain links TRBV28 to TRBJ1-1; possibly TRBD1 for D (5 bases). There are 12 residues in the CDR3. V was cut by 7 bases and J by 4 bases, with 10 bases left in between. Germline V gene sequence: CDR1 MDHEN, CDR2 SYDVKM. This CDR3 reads CASTGGVTEAFF. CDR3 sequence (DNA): TGTGCCAGCACGGGGGGGGTCACTGAAGCTTTCTTT. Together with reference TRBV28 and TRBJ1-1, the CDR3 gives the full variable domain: DVKVTQSSRYLVKRTGEKVFLECVQDMDHENMFWYRQDPGLGLRLIYFSYDVKMKEKGDIPEGYSVSREKKERFSLILESASTNQTSMYLCASTGGVTEAFFGQGTRLTVV.

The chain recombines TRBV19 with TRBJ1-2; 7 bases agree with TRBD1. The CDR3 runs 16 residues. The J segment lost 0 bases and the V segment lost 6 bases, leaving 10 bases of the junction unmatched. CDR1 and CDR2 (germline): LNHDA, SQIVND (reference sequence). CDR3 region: CASSPGQKLSNYGYTF. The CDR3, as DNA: TGTGCCAGTAGCCCGGGACAGAAACTCTCTAACTATGGCTACACCTTC.

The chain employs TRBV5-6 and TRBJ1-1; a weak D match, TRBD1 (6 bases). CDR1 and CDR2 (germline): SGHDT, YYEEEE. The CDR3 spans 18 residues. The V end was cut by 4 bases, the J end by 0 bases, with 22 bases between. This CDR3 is CASSPPRGATPMNTEAFF. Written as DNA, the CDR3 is TGTGCCAGCAGCCCCCCCCGGGGGGCGACGCCTATGAACACTGAAGCTTTCTTT.

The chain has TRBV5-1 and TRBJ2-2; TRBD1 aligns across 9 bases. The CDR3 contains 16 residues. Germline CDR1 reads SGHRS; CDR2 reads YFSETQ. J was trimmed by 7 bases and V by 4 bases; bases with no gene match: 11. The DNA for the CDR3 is TGCGCCAGCAGCCCGCAGGGACAGGGTCGAAGCGGGGAGCTGTTTTTT. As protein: CASSPQGQGRSGELFF.

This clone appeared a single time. The CDR3 nucleotides are TGTGCCAGCAGGACGGACAGTAACACCGGGGAGCTGTTTTTT. As protein: CASRTDSNTGELFF. The V gene is TRBV25-1, the J gene TRBJ2-2, with TRBD1 as a possible D gene (6 bases). CDR3 length equals 14 residues. Per germline, CDR1 MGHDK and CDR2 SYGVNS. Trimming removed 6 bases at V and 2 bases at J, with 10 bases between. The variable domain in full, with the rest retrieved from reference TRBV25-1 and TRBJ2-2, is EADIYQTPRYLVIGTGKKITLECSQTMGHDKMYWYQQDPGMELHLIHYSYGVNSTEKGDLSSESTVSRIRTEHFPLTLESARPSHTSQYLCASRTDSNTGELFFGEGSRLTVL.

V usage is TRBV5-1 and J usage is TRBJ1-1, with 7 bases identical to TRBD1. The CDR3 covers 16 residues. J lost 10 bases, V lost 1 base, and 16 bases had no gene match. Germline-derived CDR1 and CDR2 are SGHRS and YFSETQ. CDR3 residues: CASSLLQTGAMKVAFF. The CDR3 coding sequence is TGCGCCAGCAGCTTGTTACAAACAGGGGCTATGAAGGTAGCTTTCTTT.

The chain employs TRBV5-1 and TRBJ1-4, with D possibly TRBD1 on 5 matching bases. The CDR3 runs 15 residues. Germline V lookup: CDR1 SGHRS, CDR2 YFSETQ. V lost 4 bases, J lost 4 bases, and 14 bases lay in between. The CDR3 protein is CASSTQGPGNEKLFF. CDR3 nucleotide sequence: TGCGCCAGCAGCACTCAGGGTCCGGGTAATGAAAAACTGTTTTTT.

CDR3 in amino acids: CASSSEPAGGQFF. CDR3 DNA: TGTGCCAGCAGCTCGGAGCCAGCGGGGGGGCAGTTCTTC. V usage is TRBV7-2 and J usage is TRBJ2-1, with 9 bases aligning to TRBD2. The germline V gene has CDR1 SGHTA and CDR2 FQGNSA. Unmatched junction bases numbered 7, after V lost 4 bases and J lost 12 bases. The CDR3 has 13 residues.

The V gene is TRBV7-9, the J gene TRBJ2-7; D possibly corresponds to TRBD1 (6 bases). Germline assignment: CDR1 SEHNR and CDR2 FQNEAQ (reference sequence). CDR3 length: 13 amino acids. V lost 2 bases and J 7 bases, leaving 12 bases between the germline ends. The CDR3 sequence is CASSLQGIREQYF. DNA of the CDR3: TGTGCCAGCAGCTTACAGGGGATAAGGGAGCAGTACTTC.

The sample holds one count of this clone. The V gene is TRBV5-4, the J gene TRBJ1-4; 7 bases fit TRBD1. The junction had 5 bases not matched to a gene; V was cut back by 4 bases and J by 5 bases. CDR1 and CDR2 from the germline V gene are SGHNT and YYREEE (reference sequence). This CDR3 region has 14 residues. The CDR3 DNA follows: TGTGCCAGCAGCACCGGGACAGAGAATGAAAAACTGTTTTTT. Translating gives CASSTGTENEKLFF.

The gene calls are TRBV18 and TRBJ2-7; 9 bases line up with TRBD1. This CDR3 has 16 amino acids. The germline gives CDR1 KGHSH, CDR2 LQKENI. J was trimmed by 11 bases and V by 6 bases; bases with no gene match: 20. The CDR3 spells CASSPTRSLGTGMEYF. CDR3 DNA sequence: TGTGCCAGCTCCCCCACGCGAAGCCTCGGGACAGGGATGGAGTACTTC.

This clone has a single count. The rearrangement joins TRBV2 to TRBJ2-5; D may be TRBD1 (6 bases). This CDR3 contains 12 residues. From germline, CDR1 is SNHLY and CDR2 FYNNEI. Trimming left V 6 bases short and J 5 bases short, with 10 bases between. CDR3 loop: CASSQGWETQYF. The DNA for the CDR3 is TGTGCCAGCAGCCAGGGGTGGGAGACCCAGTACTTC.

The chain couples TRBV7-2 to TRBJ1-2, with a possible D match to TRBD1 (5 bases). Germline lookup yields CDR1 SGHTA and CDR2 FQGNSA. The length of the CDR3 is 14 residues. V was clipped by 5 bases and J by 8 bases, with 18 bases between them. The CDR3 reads CASSPAGGSMGYTF. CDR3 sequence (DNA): TGTGCCAGCAGCCCCGCCGGGGGGTCGATGGGCTACACCTTC. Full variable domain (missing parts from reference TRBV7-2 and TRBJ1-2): GAGVSQSPSNKVTEKGKDVELRCDPISGHTALYWYRQSLGQGLEFLIYFQGNSAPDKSGLPSDRFSAERTGGSVSTLTIQRTQQEDSAVYLCASSPAGGSMGYTFGSGTRLTVV.

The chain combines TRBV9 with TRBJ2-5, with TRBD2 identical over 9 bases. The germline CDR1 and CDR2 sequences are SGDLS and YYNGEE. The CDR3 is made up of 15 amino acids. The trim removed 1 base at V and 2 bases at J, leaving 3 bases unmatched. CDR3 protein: CASSVNAGGQETQYF. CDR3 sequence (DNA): TGTGCCAGCAGCGTAAATGCGGGGGGGCAAGAGACCCAGTACTTC.

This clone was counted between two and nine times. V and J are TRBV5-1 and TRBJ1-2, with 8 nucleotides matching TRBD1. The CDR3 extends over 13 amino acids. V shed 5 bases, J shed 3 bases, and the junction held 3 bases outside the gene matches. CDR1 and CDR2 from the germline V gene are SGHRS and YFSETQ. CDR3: CASRPDRDYGYTF. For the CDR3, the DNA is TGCGCCAGCAGGCCGGACAGGGACTATGGCTACACCTTC.

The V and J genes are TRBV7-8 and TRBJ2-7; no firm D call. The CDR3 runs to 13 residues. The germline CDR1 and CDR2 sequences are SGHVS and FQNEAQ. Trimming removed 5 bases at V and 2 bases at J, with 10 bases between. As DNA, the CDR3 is TGTGCCAGCAGCCCCGTAGTCGCCTACGAGCAGTACTTC. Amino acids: CASSPVVAYEQYF.

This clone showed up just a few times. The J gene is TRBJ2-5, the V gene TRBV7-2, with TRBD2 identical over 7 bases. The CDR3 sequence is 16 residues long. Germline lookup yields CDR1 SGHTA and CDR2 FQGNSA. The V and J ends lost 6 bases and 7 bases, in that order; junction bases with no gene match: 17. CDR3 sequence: CASRPTLERDVWTQYF. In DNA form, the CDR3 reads TGTGCCAGCAGACCGACCCTTGAGCGGGATGTTTGGACCCAGTACTTC.

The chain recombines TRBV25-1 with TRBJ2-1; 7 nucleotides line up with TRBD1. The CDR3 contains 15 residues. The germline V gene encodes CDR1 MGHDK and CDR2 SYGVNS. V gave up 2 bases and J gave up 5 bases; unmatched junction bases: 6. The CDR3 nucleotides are TGTGCCAGCAGTGAAGTGAAGGGGGCAGACAATGAGCAGTTCTTC. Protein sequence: CASSEVKGADNEQFF.

The DNA of the CDR3 is TGTGCCAGCAGCTTGGGACAGGGGGTAAGGGCGGTAGATACGCAGTATTTT. Protein: CASSLGQGVRAVDTQYF. The chain combines TRBV7-2 with TRBJ2-3; 11 nucleotides agree with TRBD1. V gave up 3 bases and J gave up 5 bases; unmatched junction bases: 10. Germline V lookup: CDR1 SGHTA, CDR2 FQGNSA. The CDR3 sequence is 17 residues long.

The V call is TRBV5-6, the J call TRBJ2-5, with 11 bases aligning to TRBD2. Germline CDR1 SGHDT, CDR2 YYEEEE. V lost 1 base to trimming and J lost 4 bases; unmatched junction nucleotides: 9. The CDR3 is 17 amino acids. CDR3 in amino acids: CASSLRLAGGGLETQYF. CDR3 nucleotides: TGTGCCAGCAGCTTGAGGCTAGCGGGGGGAGGATTAGAGACCCAGTACTTC.

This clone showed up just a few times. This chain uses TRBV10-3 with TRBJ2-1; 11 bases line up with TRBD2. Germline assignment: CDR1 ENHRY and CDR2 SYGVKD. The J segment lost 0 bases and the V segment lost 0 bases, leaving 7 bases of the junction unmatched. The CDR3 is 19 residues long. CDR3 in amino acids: CAISESTSGGVSSYNEQFF. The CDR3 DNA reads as TGTGCCATCAGTGAGTCCACTAGCGGGGGCGTCAGCTCCTACAATGAGCAGTTCTTC.